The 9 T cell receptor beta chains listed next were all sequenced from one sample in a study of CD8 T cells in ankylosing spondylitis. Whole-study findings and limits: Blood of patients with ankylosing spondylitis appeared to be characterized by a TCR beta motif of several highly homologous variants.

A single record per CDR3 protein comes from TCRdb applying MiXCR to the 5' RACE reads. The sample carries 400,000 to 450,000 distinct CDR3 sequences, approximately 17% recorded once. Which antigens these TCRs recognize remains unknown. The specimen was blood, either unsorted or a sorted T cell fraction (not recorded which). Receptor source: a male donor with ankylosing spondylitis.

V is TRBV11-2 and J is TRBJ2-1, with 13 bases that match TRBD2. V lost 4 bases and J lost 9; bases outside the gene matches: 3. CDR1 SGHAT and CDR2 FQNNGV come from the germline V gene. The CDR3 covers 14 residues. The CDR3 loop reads CASSSGLAGSEQFF. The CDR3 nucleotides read TGTGCCAGCAGCTCGGGACTAGCGGGGAGTGAGCAGTTCTTC.

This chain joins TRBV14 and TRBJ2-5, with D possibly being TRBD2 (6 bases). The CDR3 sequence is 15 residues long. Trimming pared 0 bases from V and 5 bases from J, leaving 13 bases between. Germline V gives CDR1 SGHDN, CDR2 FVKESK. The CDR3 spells CASSQEGLTRETQYF. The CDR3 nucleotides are TGTGCCAGCAGCCAAGAAGGGCTGACTAGGGAGACCCAGTACTTC.

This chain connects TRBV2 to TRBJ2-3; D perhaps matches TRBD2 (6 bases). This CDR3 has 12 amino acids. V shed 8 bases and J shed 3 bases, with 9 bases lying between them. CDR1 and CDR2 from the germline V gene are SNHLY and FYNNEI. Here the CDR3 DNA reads TGTGCCAGCGGCGGGGAAACAGATACGCAGTATTTT. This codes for CASGGETDTQYF.

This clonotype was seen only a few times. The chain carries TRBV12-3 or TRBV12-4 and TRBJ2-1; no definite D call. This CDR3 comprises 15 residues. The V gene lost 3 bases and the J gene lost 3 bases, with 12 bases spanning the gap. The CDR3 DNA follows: TGTGCCAGCAGTTTCGCCGACCCCCGCTACAATGAGCAGTTCTTC. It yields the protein CASSFADPRYNEQFF.

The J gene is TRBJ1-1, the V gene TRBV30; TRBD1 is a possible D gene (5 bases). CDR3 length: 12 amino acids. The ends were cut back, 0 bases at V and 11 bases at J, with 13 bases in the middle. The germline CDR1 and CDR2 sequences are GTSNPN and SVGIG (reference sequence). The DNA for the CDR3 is TGTGCCTGGAGTGTACGCCAGGGTTCCGCTTTCTTT. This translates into CAWSVRQGSAFF.

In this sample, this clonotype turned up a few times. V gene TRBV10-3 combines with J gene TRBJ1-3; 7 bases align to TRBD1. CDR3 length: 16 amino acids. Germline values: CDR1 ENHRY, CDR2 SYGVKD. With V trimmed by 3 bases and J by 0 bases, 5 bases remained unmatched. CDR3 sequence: CAISDRGINSGNTIYF. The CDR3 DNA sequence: TGTGCCATCAGTGACAGGGGGATTAACTCTGGAAACACCATATATTTT.

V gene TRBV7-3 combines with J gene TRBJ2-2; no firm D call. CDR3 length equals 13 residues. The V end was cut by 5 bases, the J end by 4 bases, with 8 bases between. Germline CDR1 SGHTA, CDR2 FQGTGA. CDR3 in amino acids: CASSPTLTGELFF. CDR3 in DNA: TGTGCCAGCAGCCCGACCCTCACCGGGGAGCTGTTTTTT.

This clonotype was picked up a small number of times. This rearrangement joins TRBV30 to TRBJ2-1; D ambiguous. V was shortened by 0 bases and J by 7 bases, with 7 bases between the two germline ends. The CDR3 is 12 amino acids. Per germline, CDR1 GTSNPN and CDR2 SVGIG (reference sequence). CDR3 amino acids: CAWSVRGNEQFF. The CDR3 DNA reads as TGTGCCTGGAGTGTACGTGGGAATGAGCAGTTCTTC.

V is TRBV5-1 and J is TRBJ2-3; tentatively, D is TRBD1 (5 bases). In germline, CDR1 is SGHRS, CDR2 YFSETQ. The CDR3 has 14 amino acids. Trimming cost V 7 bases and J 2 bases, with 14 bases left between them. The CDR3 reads CASAAGHYTDTQYF. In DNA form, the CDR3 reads TGCGCCAGCGCGGCAGGGCACTACACAGATACGCAGTATTTT.